This T cell receptor beta chain was captured by sequencing in a study of blood T cells in healthy people across ages. The V end was cut by 6 bases, the J end by 3 bases, with 17 bases between. The CDR3 is 16 amino acids. Total RNA was extracted at no less than 6 micrograms per sample. Primers used in a second PCR of roughly 7 to 11 cycles were a sample-barcoded 5' primer and a J-beta primer mix. MiXCR, run by TCRdb on the 5' RACE reads, gives a single entry per CDR3 protein. This table holds more than 650,000 distinct CDR3 sequences, over 20% found once. The TCR sequence derives from a man between 65 and 79 years old in good health. The sample taken for sequencing was blood. The J gene is TRBJ2-2, the V gene TRBV12-3 or TRBV12-4, with D possibly being TRBD2 (6 bases). For the CDR3, the DNA is TGTGCCAGCAGACCTCTAGCGCGAAGGGACACCGGGGAGCTGTTTTTT. Its translation: CASRPLARRDTGELFF.